This TCR beta chain derives from a study of T cells in women clearing cervical HPV infection. Each participant carried one incident cervical HPV16 infection only. Dot-blot hybridization genotyped cervical HPV amplified with MY09/MY11 PCR. J lost 6 bases, V lost 6 bases, and 2 bases had no gene match. The germline V gene has CDR1 SGHAT and CDR2 FQNNGV. The CDR3 loop spans 12 amino acids. immunoSEQ multiplex PCR used an average of roughly 1,100 ng genomic DNA. Method: immunoSEQ multiplex PCR; TCRdb's copy keeps in-frame clones and lacks some. This sample's table reports 20,000 to 25,000 clones. Concerning this clone: Read data end 3 residues before the CDR3 end; the end is taken from the germline J gene.

The genes are TRBV11-2 and TRBJ2-1, with 7 positions matching TRBD2. This TCR derives from a woman between 18 and 75 years old with a cervical HPV16 infection that either progressed to CIN3+ or cleared (not recorded which). Input material: blood buffy coat. The CDR3 region is CASRPSGNEQFF. Partial CDR3 DNA: TGTGCCAGCAGACCTAGCGGCAATGAG.